The T cell receptor beta chain described here comes from a study of radiotherapy plus CTLA-4 blockade in lung cancer. The method was immunoSEQ multiplex PCR; TCRdb's version includes in-frame clones alone and lacks a portion of them. The table lists tens of thousands of clones, over 70% of them singletons. The length of the CDR3 is 12 residues. Germline V gene data show CDR1 as SGHTA and CDR2 as FQGNSA. V was clipped by 7 bases and J by 5 bases, with 11 bases between them. This material consisted of peripheral blood, taken from a patient treated with radiotherapy plus ipilimumab. The J gene is TRBJ2-5, the V gene TRBV7-2; D may be TRBD2 (5 bases). This clonotype originated in a human donor with non-small cell lung cancer who had a partial response to radiotherapy plus ipilimumab. Some clones in this sample may be carry-over from other donors' samples. The DNA for the CDR3 is TGTGCCAGCACGAGAGGGCGGGAGACCCAGTACTTC. This codes for CASTRGRETQYF.